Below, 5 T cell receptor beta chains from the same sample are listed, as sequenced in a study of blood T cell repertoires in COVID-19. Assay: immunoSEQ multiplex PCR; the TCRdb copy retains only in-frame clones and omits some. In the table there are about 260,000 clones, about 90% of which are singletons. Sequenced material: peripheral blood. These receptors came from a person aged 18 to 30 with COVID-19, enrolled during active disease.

This CDR3 is CASSLQTGMNGELFF. DNA of the CDR3: TGTGCCAGCAGCTTGCAGACAGGGATGAACGGGGAGCTGTTTTTT. V usage is TRBV5-4 and J usage is TRBJ2-2; 7 nucleotides match TRBD1. This CDR3 contains 15 residues. The V gene's germline CDR1 is SGHNT and CDR2 YYREEE (reference sequence). V dropped 1 base and J dropped 7; count of bases not matched to a gene: 7.

The DNA for the CDR3 is TGTGCCAGCAGCTTCTGGGACAGTAACACTGAAGCTTTCTTT. Amino acid sequence: CASSFWDSNTEAFF. The chain joins TRBV14 to TRBJ1-1; 7 bases are shared with TRBD1. V shed 5 bases and J 2 bases; nucleotides not matched to a gene: 5. Germline V lookup: CDR1 SGHDN, CDR2 FVKESK. The CDR3 contains 14 residues.

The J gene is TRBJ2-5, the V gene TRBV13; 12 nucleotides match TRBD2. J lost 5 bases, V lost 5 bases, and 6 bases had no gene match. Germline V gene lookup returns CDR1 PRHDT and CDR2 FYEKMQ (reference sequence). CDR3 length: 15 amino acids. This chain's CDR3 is CASSPAGTSGETQYF. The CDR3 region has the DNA TGTGCCAGCAGCCCAGCCGGGACTAGCGGGGAGACCCAGTACTTC.

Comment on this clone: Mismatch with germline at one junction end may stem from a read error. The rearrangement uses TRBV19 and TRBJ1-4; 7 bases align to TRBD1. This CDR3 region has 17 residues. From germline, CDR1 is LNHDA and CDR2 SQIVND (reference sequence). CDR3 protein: CASSLSGRTGTNEKLFF. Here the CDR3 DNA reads TGTGCCAGTAGCCTATCAGGCCGGACAGGCACTAACGAAAAACTGTTTTTT.

CDR3: CASSTDVGGNTEAFF. The CDR3 nucleotides are TGTGCCAGCAGTACCGACGTAGGGGGGAACACTGAAGCTTTCTTT. This chain connects TRBV6-6 to TRBJ1-1; weak D call: TRBD1 (6 bases). Per germline, CDR1 MNHNY and CDR2 SVGAGI (reference sequence). This CDR3 spans 15 amino acids. Trimming left V 5 bases short and J 1 base short, with 14 bases between.